This TCR beta chain came from a study of shared T cell receptors in the human thymus. Germline CDR1 reads MNHEY; CDR2 reads SMNVEV (reference sequence). With 6 bases clipped from V and 2 bases from J, the junction kept 3 bases outside the gene matches. The CDR3 length is 15 residues. Produced via immunoSEQ multiplex PCR; TCRdb's table is partial and in-frame only. The table includes 450,000 to 650,000 clones, about 80% detected once. These data are also associated with another study on human thymus T cells. From that second work: Corrective surgery for congenital heart defects was being performed on the healthy Finnish infants who served as donors. An apparent bias in V and J gene usage was seen in thymic and blood repertoires.

The chain uses TRBV27 and TRBJ2-1, with 11 positions matching TRBD2. The sequencing input was thymocytes. The source is a boy under two years old with a congenital heart defect. The CDR3 nucleotides are TGTGCCAGCAGGTTACTAGCGGGAGCCTACAATGAGCAGTTCTTC. Protein sequence: CASRLLAGAYNEQFF.